This T cell receptor beta chain is from a study of OX40 agonist ivuxolimab in advanced cancers. The table came from immunoSEQ multiplex PCR; TCRdb's copy has only in-frame clones and leaves some out. This table holds tens of thousands of clones, 88% found once. In regard to this clone: Its antigen is unidentified.

Overall study findings and caveats: Researchers report that CD8+ T cells had, on average, more expanded clones than CD4+.

Germline loops: CDR1 LNHDA, CDR2 SQIVND (reference sequence). The CDR3 runs to 14 residues. Losses at the gene ends were 9 bases for V and 4 bases for J; bases not matched to a gene: 9. The chain employs TRBV19 and TRBJ2-1; 7 nucleotides match TRBD1. Sequencing used CD4+ or CD8+ T cells sorted from blood, obtained in a trial of the OX40 agonist ivuxolimab. The receptor's source is an adult with an advanced solid tumor such as melanoma, head and neck, liver or kidney cancer. The CDR3 DNA reads TGTGCCAGCGCGGACAGGTCGGTTTACAATGAGCAGTTCTTC. Its protein product is CASADRSVYNEQFF.